These 10 T cell receptor beta chains were all obtained from the same sample, sequenced in a study of T cell changes during pregnancy in multiple sclerosis. TCRdb's copy holds only in-frame clones and misses some; the assay was immunoSEQ multiplex PCR. The repertoire holds under 65,000 clones, with about 90% as singletons. Here the sequenced sample was CD4+ T cells from peripheral blood mononuclear cells, taken in the third trimester of pregnancy. These receptors came from a female donor with multiple sclerosis, enrolled in a pregnancy study.

The chain is built from TRBV19 and TRBJ1-5; tentatively, D is TRBD1 (6 bases). Trimming cost V 7 bases and J 3 bases, with 16 bases left between them. Germline assignment: CDR1 LNHDA and CDR2 SQIVND (reference sequence). This CDR3 region has 15 residues. The CDR3 DNA reads as TGTGCCAGTACCACGTCGGGACAAGTCAATCAGCCCCAGCATTTT. It encodes CASTTSGQVNQPQHF.

V is TRBV6-6 and J is TRBJ2-3; 12 bases map to TRBD2. The germline CDR1 and CDR2 sequences are MNHNY and SVGAGI (reference sequence). Unmatched junction bases numbered 6, after V lost 4 bases and J lost 4 bases. The CDR3 consists of 16 residues. CDR3: CASSFRLAGAADTQYF. CDR3 in DNA: TGTGCCAGCAGTTTCAGACTAGCGGGGGCGGCAGATACGCAGTATTTT.

The gene calls are TRBV6-1 and TRBJ1-1, with 8 bases aligning to TRBD1. CDR3 size: 13 residues. In germline, CDR1 is MNHNS, CDR2 SASEGT. V lost 6 bases, J lost 3 bases, and 3 bases stayed unmatched. DNA for the CDR3: TGTGCCAGCAGCACGGACAGGGACACTGAAGCTTTCTTT. It translates to CASSTDRDTEAFF.

Only one count was recorded for this clone. V gene TRBV5-1 combines with J gene TRBJ2-3, with 11 bases fitting TRBD1. The CDR3 sequence is 16 residues long. The V segment lost 1 base and the J segment 5 bases; nucleotides outside the gene matches: 6. The V gene's germline CDR1 is SGHRS and CDR2 YFSETQ. The CDR3 region is CASSLSGTGGQDTQYF. For the CDR3, the DNA is TGCGCCAGCAGCTTGTCCGGGACAGGGGGTCAAGATACGCAGTATTTT.

This chain uses TRBV10-3 with TRBJ2-3; the D gene is possibly TRBD2 (6 bases). Germline CDR1 is ENHRY and CDR2 is SYGVKD. The V end was cut by 6 bases, the J end by 5 bases, with 9 bases between. CDR3 length equals 12 residues. The CDR3: CAIRGTRDTQYF. Here the CDR3 DNA reads TGTGCCATCAGAGGGACTCGAGATACGCAGTATTTT.

V and J are TRBV5-1 and TRBJ2-3; 7 bases are a match to TRBD2. V lost 0 bases to trimming and J lost 1 base; unmatched junction nucleotides: 5. The CDR3 sequence is 16 residues long. The V gene's germline CDR1 is SGHRS and CDR2 YFSETQ. DNA of the CDR3: TGCGCCAGCAGCTTGGGTGCGGGGGTCGGCACAGATACGCAGTATTTT. It specifies CASSLGAGVGTDTQYF.

The CDR3 DNA follows: TGTGCTAGTGGTTTAGGGGGAAACACAGATACGCAGTATTTT. Translating gives CASGLGGNTDTQYF. The chain employs TRBV12-5 and TRBJ2-3, with a weak D call TRBD1 (6 bases). Germline-derived CDR1 and CDR2 are LGHNT and FRNRAP. Deletions cut 3 bases from V and 2 bases from J, with 9 bases between. The CDR3 covers 14 residues.

The chain joins TRBV7-3 to TRBJ1-5; possible D gene TRBD1, 5 bases. This CDR3 is built from 14 residues. Looked up from germline, CDR1 is SGHTA and CDR2 is FQGTGA. V lost 6 bases to trimming and J lost 0 bases, with 9 bases between them. Here the CDR3 reads CASSLDSSNQPQHF. CDR3 coding DNA: TGTGCCAGCAGTCTAGACAGTAGCAATCAGCCCCAGCATTTT. The variable domain in full, completed from reference TRBV7-3 and TRBJ1-5, reads GAGVSQTPSNKVTEKGKYVELRCDPISGHTALYWYRQSLGQGPEFLIYFQGTGAADDSGLPNDRFFAVRPEGSVSTLKIQRTERGDSAVYLCASSLDSSNQPQHFGDGTRLSIL.

This chain joins TRBV25-1 and TRBJ1-1; no reliable D call. Germline CDR1 MGHDK, CDR2 SYGVNS. V was cut by 7 bases and J by 1 base, with 10 bases left in between. The length of the CDR3 is 13 residues. The CDR3 nucleotides are TGTGCCAGCACCTCCCTTTCGAACACTGAAGCTTTCTTT. Translation: CASTSLSNTEAFF.

The chain links TRBV27 to TRBJ1-1; D is possibly TRBD1 (5 bases). V lost 6 bases and J lost 0, with 11 bases in between. The CDR3 extends over 14 amino acids. From germline, CDR1 is MNHEY and CDR2 SMNVEV (reference sequence). The CDR3 bases are TGTGCCAGCAGACTTCAGGGTCTGAACACTGAAGCTTTCTTT. Protein sequence: CASRLQGLNTEAFF.